A selection of T cell receptor beta chains follows, all from one sample in a study of CD8 T cells in ankylosing spondylitis. A single record per CDR3 protein comes from TCRdb applying MiXCR to the 5' RACE reads. The data contain some 330,000 distinct CDR3 sequences, 7.5% to 9% of them seen just once; the ten biggest clones take up about 15%. Sequenced: blood, either unsorted or a sorted T cell fraction (not recorded which). The receptors were gathered from a male donor with ankylosing spondylitis. Each CDR3 is given with its conserved first and last residue. A D gene is named only where the DNA matches it firmly. The size entry is marked missing in some rows and otherwise reads once, few, many or a size class.

TRBJ2-2,TRBV4-2,many,TRBD1,TGTGCCAGCAGCCAAGGGGACAGGGGCACCGGGGAGCTGTTTTTT,CASSQGDRGTGELFF
TRBJ1-3,TRBV7-9,NA,NA,TGTGCCAGCAGCTCCCGGGCTTCTGGAAACACCATATATTTT,CASSSRASGNTIYF
TRBJ2-2,TRBV5-1,few,NA,TGCGCCAGCAGCAGGACGGAGATTTCCACCGGGGAGCTGTTTTTT,CASSRTEISTGELFF
TRBJ2-1,TRBV10-3,NA,TRBD2,TGTGCCATCAGCCAACTAGCGGGAAAATCCTACAATGAGCAGTTCTTC,CAISQLAGKSYNEQFF
TRBJ1-2,TRBV25-1,few,TRBD1,TGTGCCAGCAGTGAACGACAGGGGACGGACTATGGCTACACCTTC,CASSERQGTDYGYTF
TRBJ2-1,TRBV20-1,NA,TRBD2,TGCAGTGCTAGGACCCTAGCGGGAGGTCCCCACAATGAGCAGTTCTTC,CSARTLAGGPHNEQFF
TRBJ2-4,TRBV12-3/TRBV12-4,NA,NA,TGTGCCAGCAGTTTATACTTACAAAGAGGGGACATTCAGTACTTC,CASSLYLQRGDIQYF
TRBJ2-7,TRBV5-6,few,TRBD1,TGTGCCAGCAGCTTGAACAGGGGATACGAGCAGTACTTC,CASSLNRGYEQYF
TRBJ2-7,TRBV12-3/TRBV12-4,few,NA,TGTGCCAGCAGGAGGGAGGCCTACGAGCAGTACTTC,CASRREAYEQYF
TRBJ2-1,TRBV13,few,NA,TGTGCCAGCAGCATAACTAAGGCGGGTGAGCAGTTCTTC,CASSITKAGEQFF
TRBJ2-3,TRBV20-1,few,NA,TGCAGTGCTAGAGACCTCCCGGGGGCGGGCCACACAGATACGCAGTATTTT,CSARDLPGAGHTDTQYF
TRBJ2-3,TRBV27,NA,TRBD1,TGTGCCAGCAGTCTAACCGGGACAGGGTGGTTAGATACGCAGTATTTT,CASSLTGTGWLDTQYF
TRBJ1-2,TRBV9,few,TRBD1,TGTGCCAGCAGCAAAGACAGGGGTAAAGCTAACTATGGCTACACCTTC,CASSKDRGKANYGYTF
TRBJ2-5,TRBV20-1,NA,TRBD1,TGCAGTGCTGGCTACACAGGGGCTGGTTCGGGGACCCAGTACTTC,CSAGYTGAGSGTQYF
TRBJ2-3,TRBV20-1,NA,TRBD2,TGCAGTGCTAGCCTGGGACTAGTAAGCACAGATACGCAGTATTTT,CSASLGLVSTDTQYF
TRBJ1-1,TRBV5-6,NA,TRBD1,TGTGCCAGCAGCCTGGCATCCCCGGGACAGGTAAAGAGTATGAACACTGAAGCTTTCTTT,CASSLASPGQVKSMNTEAFF
TRBJ2-3,TRBV29-1,few,TRBD2,TGCAGCGCCGAAGCGGGGGCTTACACAGATACGCAGTATTTT,CSAEAGAYTDTQYF
TRBJ2-1,TRBV12-3/TRBV12-4,NA,NA,TGTGCCAGCAGTTCAGAATATGAGCAGTTCTTC,CASSSEYEQFF
TRBJ2-1,TRBV19,few,NA,TGTGCCAGTAGCCCCCTCTTAAGCGACTTGTACAATGAGCAGTTCTTC,CASSPLLSDLYNEQFF
TRBJ2-2,TRBV7-9,NA,NA,TGTGCCAGCAGACTACCGGCCGGGGAGCTGTTTTTT,CASRLPAGELFF
TRBJ2-5,TRBV12-3/TRBV12-4,few,TRBD1,TGTGCCAGCAGGAGACAGGGGGCGTATGAGACCCAGTACTTC,CASRRQGAYETQYF
TRBJ2-5,TRBV6-1,NA,TRBD2,TGTGCCAGCAGTGAAGGCGGGGCGGGAGGTCAAGAGACCCAGTACTTC,CASSEGGAGGQETQYF
TRBJ2-2,TRBV12-5,NA,NA,TGTGCTAGTGTTCGAAGAAACACCGGGGAGCTGTTTTTT,CASVRRNTGELFF
TRBJ2-1,TRBV11-1,NA,TRBD2,TGTGCCAGCAGCTTAGTGGGGCGTGGCGGGAGGGTCTACAATGAGCAGTTCTTC,CASSLVGRGGRVYNEQFF
TRBJ1-5,TRBV7-2,many,TRBD1,TGTGCCAGCAGCTTAGGGGGGCCAGGGGGTCAGCCCCAGCATTTT,CASSLGGPGGQPQHF
TRBJ1-6,TRBV5-1,many,NA,TGCGCCAGCAGCTTGGCGGGCGGAGGAGATTCACCCCTCCACTTT,CASSLAGGGDSPLHF
TRBJ2-1,TRBV9,NA,TRBD2,TGTGCCAGCAGCGTAGCTAGCGGGAGAAACAATGAGCAGTTCTTC,CASSVASGRNNEQFF
TRBJ2-7,TRBV11-2,few,TRBD1,TGTGCCAGCAGCTTGAGGACAGGACCCGGGCAAGGGACCTACGAGCAGTACTTC,CASSLRTGPGQGTYEQYF
TRBJ1-6,TRBV19,NA,NA,TGTGCCAGTAGACCCTTCGGGGGAATGGATAATTCACCCCTCCACTTT,CASRPFGGMDNSPLHF
TRBJ1-1,TRBV6-2/TRBV6-3,NA,NA,TGTGCCAGCAGTTACGGGGCGATGAACACTGAAGCTTTCTTT,CASSYGAMNTEAFF
TRBJ2-1,TRBV12-3/TRBV12-4,few,NA,TGTGCCAGCAGTAGATTCCTAGGAATCGATGAGCAGTTCTTC,CASSRFLGIDEQFF
TRBJ2-1,TRBV29-1,NA,NA,TGCAGCGTTGACCTAAACTCCGAGCAGTTCTTC,CSVDLNSEQFF
TRBJ2-5,TRBV18,NA,TRBD1,TGTGCCAGCGGACCAGGGGGCGGAGAGACCCAGTACTTC,CASGPGGGETQYF
TRBJ2-7,TRBV27,NA,NA,TGTGCCAGCAGTTTGGTAGGGGGGGCGCGTGAGCAGTACTTC,CASSLVGGAREQYF